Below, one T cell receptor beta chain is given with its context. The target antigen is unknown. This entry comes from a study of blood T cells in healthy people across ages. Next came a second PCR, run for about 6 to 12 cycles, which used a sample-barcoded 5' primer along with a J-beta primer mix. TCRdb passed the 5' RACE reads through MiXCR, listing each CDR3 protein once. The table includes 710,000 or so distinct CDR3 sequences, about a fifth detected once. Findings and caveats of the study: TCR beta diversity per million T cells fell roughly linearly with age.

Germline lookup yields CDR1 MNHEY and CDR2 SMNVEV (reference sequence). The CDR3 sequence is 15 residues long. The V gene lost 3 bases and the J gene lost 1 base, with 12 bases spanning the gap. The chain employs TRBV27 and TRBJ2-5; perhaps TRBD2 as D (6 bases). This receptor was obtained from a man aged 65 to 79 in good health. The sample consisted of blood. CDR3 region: CASSFLPGGQETQYF. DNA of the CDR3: TGTGCCAGCAGTTTCCTCCCCGGGGGCCAAGAGACCCAGTACTTC.